These 5 T cell receptor beta chains share one sample of origin, sequenced in a study of T-cell memory formation after mild COVID-19 (dated by TCRdb to the early 2020s). The library relied on 5' RACE. This sample was sequenced with an Illumina NovaSeq 6000. TCRdb passed the public sequencing reads through fastp at Q25 and MiXCR, retaining productive beta sequences. For every CDR3 protein sequence, its rows merge into one entry that carries the most common genes and DNA. Counted in this sample were around 410,000 distinct CDR3 sequences; more than 20% of them appeared once. The top ten clonotypes cover under 15% of the sample. Input material: PBMCs or a T cell subset sorted from them (not recorded which). All receptors come from an adult woman who had mild COVID-19 (a few samples of this study predate the infection). The sample titles of this study are shuffled in the database, so cell type and time point are left out; the donor was told from shared clones.

V gene TRBV24-1 combines with J gene TRBJ2-1; a weak D match, TRBD1 (7 bases). Between the trimmed V and J ends, which lost 5 bases and 2 bases, there was a span of 15 bases. The CDR3 has 16 amino acids. Looked up from germline, CDR1 is KGHDR and CDR2 is SFDVKD. CDR3 DNA: TGTGCCACCAGTGTCAGGGGGGTTAAGACCTACAATGAGCAGTTCTTC. This gives the protein CATSVRGVKTYNEQFF.

There are a few counts of this clonotype. V and J are TRBV6-2 or TRBV6-3 and TRBJ2-4, with D hard to call. Trimming stripped 0 bases from V and 8 bases from J, with 5 bases between. The germline V gene has CDR1 MNHEY and CDR2 SVGEGT. The CDR3 consists of 12 residues. This CDR3 reads CASSYSADIQYF. The CDR3 DNA follows: TGTGCCAGCAGTTACTCGGCGGACATTCAGTACTTC.

The sample holds a few counts of this clonotype. This sequence joins TRBV12-3 or TRBV12-4 and TRBJ2-7; D tentatively reads TRBD1 or TRBD2 (6 bases each). The germline V and J ends were trimmed by 4 bases and 3 bases, with 13 bases remaining between them. The CDR3 extends over 14 amino acids. The CDR3 region is CASSWGAPLYEQYF. The CDR3 DNA reads as TGTGCCAGCAGTTGGGGGGCGCCCCTCTACGAGCAGTACTTC.

The chain combines TRBV9 with TRBJ2-1; no reliable D call. Trimming cost V 1 base and J 8 bases, with 7 bases left between them. The CDR3 has 12 amino acids. CDR1 and CDR2 from the germline V gene are SGDLS and YYNGEE. The CDR3 DNA reads TGTGCCAGCAGCGTAAATGAGGATGAGCAGTTCTTC. Translated, it gives CASSVNEDEQFF. The whole variable domain, remainder taken from reference TRBV9 and TRBJ2-1, is DSGVTQTPKHLITATGQRVTLRCSPRSGDLSVYWYQQSLDQGLQFLIQYYNGEERAKGNILERFSAQQFPDLHSELNLSSLELGDSALYFCASSVNEDEQFFGPGTRLTVL.

The chain uses TRBV4-3 and TRBJ1-2, with 8 positions matching TRBD1. Germline lookup yields CDR1 LGHNA and CDR2 YSLEER. V lost 0 bases and J lost 4; bases outside the gene matches: 4. The CDR3 extends over 15 amino acids. The CDR3 DNA sequence: TGCGCCAGCAGCCAAGAATCGCAGGGGGCCTATGGCTACACCTTC. Translation: CASSQESQGAYGYTF.